Listed below are T cell receptor beta chains from one sample, sequenced in a study of regulatory T cells in long-lasting Graves disease. A single record per CDR3 protein comes from TCRdb applying MiXCR to the multiplex PCR reads. The table records approximately 440,000 distinct CDR3 sequences, under 20% of them present only once. These data were also filed under a second study, of T cells in Graves' hyperthyroidism and ophthalmopathy.

The sample in question was peripheral blood mononuclear cells (PBMCs), obtained at new diagnosis, from a patient treated with antithyroid drugs. The receptors come from a man in his forties with Graves disease. Both conserved end residues are part of each CDR3. The D gene is left open where the match is weak. Only part of the rows carry a size: once, few, many, or a class if the clone is expanded.

size,length,J,V,D,CDR3,DNA
.,17,TRBJ2-1,TRBV27,TRBD2,CASSLRTSGRRDNEQFF,TGTGCCAGCAGTTTGCGCACTAGCGGGAGGAGGGACAATGAGCAGTTCTTC
many,15,TRBJ1-1,TRBV12-3/TRBV12-4,.,CASSPYTGMNTEAFF,TGTGCCAGCAGTCCCTACACAGGGATGAACACTGAAGCTTTCTTT
many,16,TRBJ2-7,TRBV5-1,TRBD2,CASRMIAGASSYEQYF,TGCGCCAGCAGAATGATAGCGGGAGCAAGTTCTTACGAGCAGTACTTC
.,15,TRBJ1-5,TRBV3-1,.,CASSQTPGSNQPQHF,TGTGCCAGCAGCCAAACACCGGGGAGCAATCAGCCCCAGCATTTT
many,17,TRBJ2-1,TRBV28,TRBD1,CASSPTTRDRAYNEQFF,TGTGCCAGCAGCCCGACCACCCGGGACAGGGCCTACAATGAGCAGTTCTTC
few,13,TRBJ2-3,TRBV29-1,TRBD2,CSVWTSGRDTQYF,TGCAGCGTCTGGACTAGCGGGAGAGATACGCAGTATTTT
many,14,TRBJ2-7,TRBV12-3/TRBV12-4,.,CASSTAGTTYEQYF,TGTGCCAGCAGCACCGCCGGGACCACCTACGAGCAGTACTTC
.,13,TRBJ1-2,TRBV6-1,.,CASEEWGSYGYTF,TGTGCCAGCGAAGAATGGGGATCCTATGGCTACACCTTC
.,15,TRBJ2-1,TRBV9,.,CASSVELNGFDEQFF,TGTGCCAGCAGCGTAGAACTAAACGGGTTCGATGAGCAGTTCTTC
few,12,TRBJ2-5,TRBV29-1,.,CSVDTLKTTQYF,TGCAGCGTTGATACGCTTAAGACGACCCAGTACTTC
.,14,TRBJ2-3,TRBV25-1,TRBD1,CASSEPDRADTQYF,TGTGCCAGCAGTGAACCCGACAGGGCAGATACGCAGTATTTT
.,10,TRBJ2-5,TRBV2,.,CASLIETQYF,TGTGCCAGCCTGATAGAGACCCAGTACTTC
few,15,TRBJ2-7,TRBV7-2,.,CASSLGVVFSYEQYF,TGTGCCAGCAGCTTAGGGGTAGTCTTCTCCTACGAGCAGTACTTC
few,14,TRBJ2-3,TRBV19,.,CASRDGPSTDTQYF,TGTGCCAGTAGGGACGGCCCTAGCACAGATACGCAGTATTTT
.,9,TRBJ2-1,TRBV7-9,.,CATPNEQFF,TGTGCCACCCCGAATGAGCAGTTCTTC
few,16,TRBJ2-3,TRBV7-3,.,CASSLTGVSLTDTQYF,TGTGCCAGCAGCTTAACGGGGGTGTCTCTCACAGATACGCAGTATTTT
many,13,TRBJ1-1,TRBV5-1,.,CASRAGGETEAFF,TGCGCCAGCAGGGCGGGCGGGGAGACTGAAGCTTTCTTT
many,13,TRBJ2-7,TRBV28,.,CASSTTDTYEQYF,TGTGCCAGCAGTACGACAGATACCTACGAGCAGTACTTC
.,13,TRBJ1-2,TRBV2,.,CASSGRVLYGYTF,TGTGCCAGCAGCGGGAGAGTACTATATGGCTACACCTTC
.,14,TRBJ1-4,TRBV7-9,.,CASSSEWTNEELFF,TGTGCCAGCAGCTCGGAGTGGACTAATGAAGAACTGTTTTTT
many,13,TRBJ1-1,TRBV12-3/TRBV12-4,.,CASSSAVNTEAFF,TGTGCCAGCAGTTCGGCAGTGAACACTGAAGCTTTCTTT
.,13,TRBJ2-7,TRBV5-8,.,CASSRGPTYEQYF,TGTGCCAGCAGCCGGGGACCAACCTACGAGCAGTACTTC
few,14,TRBJ2-3,TRBV5-6,.,CASSLDNEHDTQYF,TGTGCCAGCAGCTTGGACAACGAACACGATACGCAGTATTTT
.,13,TRBJ1-2,TRBV12-3/TRBV12-4,.,CASSLVRAYGYTF,TGTGCCAGCAGTTTAGTGCGGGCCTATGGCTACACCTTC
many,14,TRBJ2-7,TRBV9,.,CASSATGTATEQYF,TGTGCCAGCAGCGCCACAGGGACCGCGACCGAGCAGTACTTC
few,17,TRBJ2-7,TRBV14,.,CASSQYRGAGIPHEQYF,TGTGCCAGCAGCCAATATCGAGGAGCAGGGATCCCCCACGAGCAGTACTTC
many,13,TRBJ2-3,TRBV11-3,.,CASTPGAADTQYF,TGTGCCAGCACACCGGGGGCAGCAGATACGCAGTATTTT
few,18,TRBJ2-6,TRBV4-2,TRBD2,CASSHWTSGSSGANVLTF,TGTGCCAGCAGCCATTGGACTAGCGGGAGCTCTGGGGCCAACGTCCTGACTTTC
.,15,TRBJ1-2,TRBV5-4,TRBD1,CASSLFRDRDYGYTF,TGTGCCAGCAGCTTATTCCGGGACAGGGACTATGGCTACACCTTC
few,15,TRBJ2-2,TRBV11-1,TRBD1,CASRTGQGWTGELFF,TGTGCCAGCAGGACGGGACAGGGATGGACCGGGGAGCTGTTTTTT